Sequencing of this T cell receptor beta chain was carried out in a study of T cell responses to AZD1222 COVID-19 vaccine. The CDR3 runs to 13 residues. Trimming stripped 3 bases from V and 4 bases from J, with 11 bases between. Germline V gives CDR1 SQVTM, CDR2 ANQGSEA. Produced via immunoSEQ multiplex PCR; TCRdb's table is partial and in-frame only. Here the sample spans some 110,000 clones, about nine tenths being singletons. The rearrangement links TRBV29-1 to TRBJ2-3; TRBD2 is a possible D gene (6 bases). This specimen consisted of peripheral blood, obtained 28 days after the second dose of the MenACWY control vaccine. The source of this sequence is an adult who received the MenACWY meningococcal vaccine as a control. CDR3 residues: CSVERGGPDTQYF. The CDR3 DNA sequence: TGCAGCGTTGAGAGAGGAGGGCCAGATACGCAGTATTTT.